What follows describes a single T cell receptor beta chain. These data originate in a study of control samples from healthy donors and cancer patients. Profiled with immunoSEQ multiplex PCR; TCRdb holds only in-frame clones, not every one. The data hold about 89,000 clones, with approximately 86% observed a single time. Germline assignment: CDR1 MNHEY and CDR2 SMNVEV (reference sequence). This CDR3 comprises 15 residues. Losses at the gene ends were 4 bases for V and 2 bases for J; bases not matched to a gene: 3. This clonotype was sampled from a man aged 25 to 45 in good health. V usage is TRBV27 and J usage is TRBJ1-5; 9 nucleotides match TRBD1. Sequencing used blood. CDR3: CASSSGTGRNQPQHF. CDR3 DNA sequence: TGTGCCAGCAGTTCCGGGACAGGGCGCAATCAGCCCCAGCATTTT.